This is a list of T cell receptor beta chains from one sample in a study of vaccination and CD4 T cells after COVID-19. TCRdb analysed the PCR reads with MiXCR anew, one entry per CDR3 protein. The data contain 20,000 to 25,000 distinct CDR3 sequences, around 45% of them seen just once; the ten biggest clones take up under 20%. For these TCRs, the target antigens are not known. The sequenced sample was CD4+ T cells from blood, cultured in vitro, obtained before SARS-CoV-2 vaccination. The receptor set was obtained from a human donor who received a COVID-19 vaccine. CDR3s include the opening cysteine and the closing phenylalanine or tryptophan. Fields, in order: J gene, clone size, D gene, V gene, CDR3 protein, CDR3 DNA. A D gene is named only where the DNA matches it firmly. Not every row has a clone size; where given, it reads once, few, many or a size class.

>TRBJ1-4|.|TRBD1|TRBV6-1
CASSGQGALGEKLFF
TGTGCCAGCAGTGGACAGGGGGCATTGGGGGAAAAACTGTTTTTT
>TRBJ1-2|few|.|TRBV24-1
CATSEGNRNRATYGYTF
TGCGCCACCAGTGAAGGCAATAGGAACAGGGCCACCTATGGCTACACCTTC
>TRBJ2-2|.|TRBD1|TRBV5-4
CASSPGQGTGELFF
TGTGCCAGCAGCCCTGGACAGGGGACCGGGGAGCTGTTTTTT
>TRBJ1-3|.|.|TRBV19
CASSRAGNSGNTIYF
TGTGCCAGTAGTAGAGCGGGGAACTCTGGAAACACCATATATTTT
>TRBJ2-1|.|.|TRBV19
CASSLEDRPRVVQFF
TGTGCCAGTAGTTTAGAAGACCGGCCCAGGGTGGTGCAGTTCTTC
>TRBJ1-3|.|TRBD1|TRBV20-1
CSAVQGWGNTIYF
TGCAGTGCCGTACAGGGGTGGGGAAACACCATATATTTT
>TRBJ1-6|.|.|TRBV12-3/TRBV12-4
CASSLARSSPLHF
TGTGCCAGCAGTTTGGCCAGGAGTTCACCCCTCCACTTT
>TRBJ2-3|.|TRBD1|TRBV20-1
CSAYGTGRPTDTQYF
TGCAGTGCTTACGGGACAGGGAGACCCACAGATACGCAGTATTTT
>TRBJ2-1|.|.|TRBV30
CAWSGVSRNEQFF
TGTGCCTGGAGTGGGGTTTCTAGGAATGAGCAGTTCTTC
>TRBJ1-2|medium-sized|.|TRBV15
CATSRDRAANYGYTF
TGTGCCACCAGCAGAGATCGGGCAGCTAACTATGGCTACACCTTC
>TRBJ1-1|.|.|TRBV12-3/TRBV12-4
CASSTDGPAFF
TGTGCCAGCAGTACCGACGGACCCGCTTTCTTT
>TRBJ1-3|few|.|TRBV25-1
CASSDLRISGNTIYF
TGTGCCAGCAGTGACCTCAGAATCTCTGGAAACACCATATATTTT
>TRBJ2-5|.|.|TRBV6-5
CASSYRLAGTQETQYF
TGTGCCAGCAGTTACAGGTTGGCAGGGACCCAAGAGACCCAGTACTTC
>TRBJ1-5|once|.|TRBV25-1
CASSSDGPNQPQHF
TGTGCCAGCAGTTCGGACGGACCCAATCAGCCCCAGCATTTT
>TRBJ1-1|.|.|TRBV10-2
CASSVGVDTEAFF
TGCGCCAGCAGTGTAGGGGTTGACACTGAAGCTTTCTTT
>TRBJ2-2|.|.|TRBV12-3/TRBV12-4
CASSLNTGELFF
TGTGCCAGCAGTTTGAACACCGGGGAGCTGTTTTTT
>TRBJ1-5|.|.|TRBV20-1
CSARGGGGNQPQHF
TGCAGTGCTAGAGGGGGGGGAGGGAATCAGCCCCAGCATTTT
>TRBJ2-3|.|TRBD2|TRBV6-5
CASSSPSGGHTDTQYF
TGTGCCAGCAGTTCGCCTAGCGGGGGCCACACAGATACGCAGTATTTT
>TRBJ1-2|.|.|TRBV27
CASSPSGGWGYTF
TGTGCCAGCAGTCCTTCAGGAGGTTGGGGCTACACCTTC
>TRBJ2-5|few|TRBD1|TRBV5-1
CASSFGTGEETQYF
TGCGCCAGCAGCTTTGGGACAGGAGAAGAGACCCAGTACTTC
>TRBJ2-5|once|TRBD2|TRBV27
CASSSGGWETQYF
TGTGCCAGCAGTTCGGGGGGGTGGGAGACCCAGTACTTC
>TRBJ1-1|few|.|TRBV12-3/TRBV12-4
CASTLRGGNTEAFF
TGTGCCAGCACCCTGAGAGGGGGGAACACTGAAGCTTTCTTT
>TRBJ2-7|.|TRBD2|TRBV18
CASSPSGGYEQYF
TGTGCCAGCTCACCGAGCGGGGGCTACGAGCAGTACTTC
>TRBJ1-5|few|.|TRBV24-1
CATSDKRVMGNQPQHF
TGTGCCACCAGTGATAAAAGGGTAATGGGCAATCAGCCCCAGCATTTT
>TRBJ1-1|.|.|TRBV20-1
CSAPRDANTEAFF
TGCAGTGCTCCGCGGGACGCGAACACTGAAGCTTTCTTT
>TRBJ1-5|.|TRBD1|TRBV24-1
CATSDSSTGGGQPQHF
TGTGCCACCAGTGATAGTTCTACAGGGGGCGGTCAGCCCCAGCATTTT
>TRBJ2-7|few|.|TRBV19
CASSTQSSYEQYF
TGTGCCAGTAGTACTCAGAGCTCCTACGAGCAGTACTTC
>TRBJ2-5|.|TRBD2|TRBV7-9
CVVKSGGGDRDETQYF
TGTGTCGTCAAAAGCGGCGGGGGGGACCGGGATGAGACCCAGTACTTC
>TRBJ2-7|.|TRBD2|TRBV2
CASSEPLAPAEQYF
TGTGCCAGCAGTGAACCACTAGCGCCCGCCGAGCAGTACTTC
>TRBJ1-1|.|.|TRBV14
CASSQDRRDTEAFF
TGTGCCAGCAGCCAAGATAGACGGGACACTGAAGCTTTCTTT
>TRBJ2-3|.|TRBD2|TRBV24-1
CATSDLGRGGEDTQYF
TGTGCCACCAGTGATTTAGGTCGGGGGGGTGAGGATACGCAGTATTTT
>TRBJ1-2|.|.|TRBV27
CASSSNSGVYTF
TGTGCCAGCAGTTCTAATTCAGGGGTCTACACCTTC
>TRBJ2-6|.|.|TRBV24-1
CATSDVEVSGANVLTF
TGTGCCACCAGTGATGTCGAAGTCTCTGGGGCCAACGTCCTGACTTTC
>TRBJ2-3|.|TRBD2|TRBV30
CAWSRLAGGTDTQYF
TGTGCCTGGAGTCGGCTAGCGGGGGGCACAGATACGCAGTATTTT
>TRBJ2-5|.|.|TRBV5-4
CASSFGPQETQYF
TGTGCCAGCAGCTTTGGGCCCCAAGAGACCCAGTACTTC
>TRBJ2-4|.|.|TRBV25-1
CASSGGIQGAKNIQYF
TGTGCCAGCAGTGGCGGTATACAGGGAGCCAAAAACATTCAGTACTTC
>TRBJ2-7|.|.|TRBV12-3/TRBV12-4
CASSVGPEQYF
TGTGCCAGCAGCGTCGGTCCGGAGCAGTACTTC
>TRBJ1-6|few|.|TRBV7-9
CASSAGLGGNSPLHF
TGTGCCAGCAGTGCCGGCCTCGGGGGTAATTCACCCCTCCACTTT
>TRBJ1-4|few|.|TRBV7-9
CASSLNSGFEKLFF
TGTGCCAGCAGCTTAAACAGCGGATTTGAAAAACTGTTTTTT
>TRBJ1-2|.|.|TRBV5-1
CASSLSSSQWGYTF
TGCGCCAGCAGCTTGTCTTCCAGCCAATGGGGCTACACCTTC
>TRBJ2-7|.|TRBD1|TRBV10-3
CAISGGQSYEQYF
TGTGCCATCAGTGGGGGACAGTCTTACGAGCAGTACTTC
>TRBJ1-1|.|.|TRBV20-1
CSAFADSLNTEAFF
TGCAGTGCTTTTGCGGACAGCCTGAACACTGAAGCTTTCTTT
>TRBJ2-3|few|TRBD2|TRBV6-1
CASTGTSGGGTDTQYF
TGTGCCAGCACCGGGACTAGCGGGGGCGGCACAGATACGCAGTATTTT
>TRBJ2-4|.|TRBD2|TRBV19
CASSILRGRGGSTKNIQYF
TGTGCCAGTAGTATCCTACGGGGGCGGGGGGGCAGTACCAAAAACATTCAGTACTTC
>TRBJ1-2|.|TRBD1|TRBV6-1
CASSEGLGDRGLSYGYTF
TGTGCCAGCAGTGAAGGGCTGGGTGACAGGGGCCTTTCCTATGGCTACACCTTC
>TRBJ1-1|.|.|TRBV11-3
CASSLVERGVAFF
TGTGCCAGCAGCTTAGTTGAACGGGGGGTAGCTTTCTTT
>TRBJ1-5|.|.|TRBV6-1
CASRKLYSNQPQHF
TGTGCCAGCAGGAAGCTATATAGCAATCAGCCCCAGCATTTT
>TRBJ1-3|.|.|TRBV7-2
CASSHRVGNTIYF
TGTGCCAGCAGTCACAGGGTTGGAAACACCATATATTTT
>TRBJ2-3|few|TRBD1|TRBV11-3
CASSSRTGSNTDTQYF
TGTGCCAGCAGTTCACGGACAGGGTCAAACACAGATACGCAGTATTTT
>TRBJ1-1|few|TRBD1|TRBV6-1
CASRTGEYENTEAFF
TGTGCCAGCAGGACAGGGGAATATGAGAACACTGAAGCTTTCTTT
>TRBJ1-5|.|.|TRBV2
CASSESGGNQPQHF
TGTGCCAGCAGTGAATCGGGGGGCAATCAGCCCCAGCATTTT
>TRBJ1-6|.|TRBD1|TRBV7-6
CASSRITGTGGQNSPLHF
TGTGCCAGCAGCCGAATCACCGGGACAGGGGGTCAAAATTCACCCCTCCACTTT
>TRBJ1-6|.|.|TRBV6-1
CASSLSIGEDSPLHF
TGTGCCAGCAGTCTTTCGATAGGGGAGGACTCACCCCTCCACTTT
>TRBJ1-5|.|TRBD1|TRBV6-1
CASTLTGGSNQPQHF
TGTGCCAGCACCTTAACAGGGGGAAGCAATCAGCCCCAGCATTTT
>TRBJ2-3|.|.|TRBV20-1
CSARDSLPDTQYF
TGCAGTGCTAGAGACTCACTCCCAGATACGCAGTATTTT
>TRBJ2-7|few|.|TRBV20-1
CSARDKNRLLEQYF
TGCAGTGCTAGAGATAAGAACAGACTTTTAGAGCAGTACTTC
>TRBJ1-5|few|TRBD1|TRBV7-2
CASSLVGTGGDQPQHF
TGTGCCAGCAGCTTAGTAGGGACAGGGGGCGATCAGCCCCAGCATTTT